The clone carrying this T cell receptor beta chain was found once. Its antigen is unknown. Time point in this sample: after dendritic cell vaccination, including at tumor progression/relapse. The data were taken from a study of glioma-infiltrating T cells after dendritic cell vaccination. The primer mix had 60 V beta and 13 J beta primers. The assay was immunoSEQ multiplex PCR, and TCRdb's table has in-frame clones only and misses some. The table has around 78,000 clones, around nine tenths seen once; the top ten hold approximately 2.1%. J gave up 4 bases and V 1 base, and 0 bases lay outside the gene matches. The CDR3 length is 14 residues. Germline lookup yields CDR1 SGHKS and CDR2 YYEKEE (reference sequence). General study findings and limits: Few patients contributed both blood and tumor specimens. TCR clonality showed no direct relationship with survival.

This chain uses TRBV5-5 with TRBJ2-3; 10 nucleotides agree with TRBD2. Specimen: blood, collected after dendritic cell vaccination. The sequence came from a human donor with glioblastoma. DNA for the CDR3: TGTGCCAGCAGCTTGAGCGGGGGGGCAGATACGCAGTATTTT. Translation gives CASSLSGGADTQYF. The full variable domain, its missing parts supplied by reference TRBV5-5 and TRBJ2-3, is DAGVTQSPTHLIKTRGQQVTLRCSPISGHKSVSWYQQVLGQGPQFIFQYYEKEERGRGNFPDRFSARQFPNYSSELNVNALLLGDSALYLCASSLSGGADTQYFGPGTRLTVL.